Listed below are T cell receptor beta chains from one sample, sequenced in a study of blood T cell repertoires in COVID-19. Only in-frame clones appear in the TCRdb table, and some are missing; sequencing was by immunoSEQ multiplex PCR. Among approximately 19,000 clones listed, 90% to 95% were seen once. Sequenced: peripheral blood. The origin of the receptors is a human donor in a cohort sampled during active COVID-19. Each CDR3 is given with its conserved first and last residue. The D gene is left open where the match is weak. Clone size is shown for a subset of rows, as once, few, many or a class of expanded clone.

d_call | j_call | v_call | clone_size | cdr3_aa | cdr3_nt
. | TRBJ2-2 | TRBV23-1 | . | CASSQYGRVSAGELFF | TGCGCCAGCAGTCAATACGGCAGGGTAAGCGCCGGGGAGCTGTTTTTT
. | TRBJ1-1 | TRBV7-6 | . | CASSPRPGRGTEAFF | TGTGCCAGCAGCCCTAGACCCGGACGGGGCACTGAAGCTTTCTTT
. | TRBJ2-2 | TRBV27 | . | CASSLGGAGAGELFF | TGTGCCAGCAGTTTGGGAGGGGCAGGGGCCGGGGAGCTGTTTTTT
. | TRBJ2-3 | TRBV10-2 | . | CASKSGLTDTQYF | TGCGCCAGCAAGAGCGGTCTCACAGATACGCAGTATTTT
. | TRBJ2-7 | TRBV7-9 | . | CASSLGERKGAYEQYF | TGTGCCAGCAGCTTAGGCGAGAGAAAGGGGGCCTACGAGCAGTACTTC
. | TRBJ2-5 | TRBV7-2 | . | CASSFILRETQYF | TGTGCCAGCAGTTTTATTCTCCGGGAGACCCAGTACTTC
. | TRBJ1-2 | TRBV6-5 | . | CATQGPYGYTF | TGTGCCACACAGGGACCCTATGGCTACACCTTC
. | TRBJ2-7 | TRBV4-1 | . | CASSQVGGLGYEQYF | TGCGCCAGCAGCCAAGTAGGGGGTCTTGGCTACGAGCAGTACTTC
. | TRBJ1-3 | TRBV25-1 | . | CASSERRDGNTIYF | TGTGCCAGCAGTGAGCGCAGGGATGGAAACACCATATATTTT
. | TRBJ1-2 | TRBV5-4 | . | CASSLRGWGYTF | TGTGCCAGCAGCCTTAGGGGTTGGGGCTACACCTTC
TRBD2 | TRBJ2-3 | TRBV4-3 | . | CASSQAGLAGLRDTQYF | TGCGCCAGCAGCCAAGCTGGGCTAGCGGGATTGCGAGATACGCAGTATTTT
TRBD2 | TRBJ2-1 | TRBV4-3 | . | CASSQGLAGANEQFF | TGCGCCAGCAGCCAAGGGCTAGCGGGAGCCAATGAGCAGTTCTTC
. | TRBJ1-5 | TRBV19 | . | CASSNGARGNQPQHF | TGTGCCAGTAGTAATGGGGCTAGGGGCAATCAGCCCCAGCATTTT
TRBD1 | TRBJ1-2 | TRBV19 | . | CASSMKQGGFGYTF | TGTGCCAGTAGTATGAAACAGGGGGGTTTTGGCTACACCTTC
. | TRBJ2-6 | TRBV11-2 | . | CASNRDRDGENGANVLTF | TGTGCCAGCAACAGGGACCGGGACGGAGAAAATGGGGCCAACGTCCTGACTTTC
TRBD2 | TRBJ2-1 | TRBV15 | . | CATSPPGLAGVDEQFF | TGTGCCACCAGCCCACCGGGACTAGCGGGGGTGGATGAGCAGTTCTTC
. | TRBJ1-5 | TRBV19 | few | CASSIRGIQPQHF | TGTGCCAGTAGTATAAGGGGAATTCAGCCCCAGCATTTT
. | TRBJ1-1 | TRBV5-1 | . | CASSFLTGTNTEAFF | TGCGCCAGCAGCTTTCTAACAGGGACGAACACTGAAGCTTTCTTT
. | TRBJ1-1 | TRBV18 | . | CASSPQGKNTEAFF | TGTGCCAGCTCACCTCAGGGTAAGAACACTGAAGCTTTCTTT
TRBD1 | TRBJ2-3 | TRBV9 | . | CASSPRDRTDTQYF | TGTGCCAGCAGCCCCCGGGACAGAACAGATACGCAGTATTTT
TRBD1 | TRBJ1-2 | TRBV19 | . | CASSPGTALNYGYTF | TGTGCCAGTAGTCCAGGGACAGCTCTTAACTATGGCTACACCTTC
. | TRBJ1-2 | TRBV5-1 | . | CASSPGDGLYGYTF | TGCGCCAGCAGCCCGGGGGACGGACTCTATGGCTACACCTTC
. | TRBJ2-7 | TRBV30 | . | CAWDRSYEQYF | TGTGCCTGGGACAGGTCCTACGAGCAGTACTTC
. | TRBJ2-1 | TRBV28 | . | CASLTTGYYNEQFF | TGTGCCAGCCTGACGACGGGATACTACAATGAGCAGTTCTTC
. | TRBJ1-6 | TRBV5-1 | . | CASSLNTDYNSPLHF | TGCGCCAGCAGCTTGAACACAGACTATAATTCACCCCTCCACTTT
. | TRBJ1-2 | TRBV5-1 | . | CASSYDRDLRGYGYTF | TGCGCCAGCAGCTACGACCGGGACTTACGAGGTTATGGCTACACCTTC
TRBD2 | TRBJ2-3 | TRBV3-1/TRBV3-2 | . | CASSYSYSGSGDTQYF | TGTGCCAGCAGTTACTCGTATAGCGGGAGTGGAGATACGCAGTATTTT
. | TRBJ2-2 | TRBV28 | once | CASSFRNTGELFF | TGTGCCAGCAGTTTCAGGAACACCGGGGAGCTGTTTTTT
. | TRBJ1-2 | TRBV30 | . | CAWRDGRGGGYTF | TGTGCCTGGAGGGATGGCCGGGGGGGAGGCTACACCTTC
. | TRBJ2-3 | TRBV28 | . | CASSLYRGGTDTQYF | TGTGCCAGCAGTTTATATCGGGGTGGCACAGATACGCAGTATTTT
. | TRBJ2-7 | TRBV3-1/TRBV3-2 | . | CASSQEYARVYEQYF | TGTGCCAGCAGCCAAGAGTACGCCAGGGTTTACGAGCAGTACTTC
TRBD1 | TRBJ1-1 | TRBV2 | . | CASSSTGAGAEAFF | TGTGCCAGCAGTTCGACAGGGGCGGGGGCTGAAGCTTTCTTT